This entry describes one T cell receptor (beta chain). Authors' analysis steps: The assay estimated nucleated cells by amplifying reference gene primers. Sequencing was performed with immunoSEQ multiplex PCR; in TCRdb, only in-frame clones are kept and a portion is missing. The V and J calls and clone size come from that table; D and trimming were worked out from the DNA. This table has approximately 170,000 clones, 82% appearing once. The CDR3 is 16 residues long. V lost 1 base, J lost 5 bases, and 16 bases lay in between. Looked up from germline, CDR1 is SGHTA and CDR2 is FQGNSA. This sample is part of a study of blood T cell repertoires in COVID-19.

The source is an elderly woman with active or convalescent COVID-19. This rearrangement joins TRBV7-2 to TRBJ2-3, with D possibly being TRBD2 (5 bases). Material: peripheral blood. DNA of the CDR3: TGTGCCAGCAGCTTAGTATTCAGCGGAACGGGAGATACGCAGTATTTT. As protein: CASSLVFSGTGDTQYF.